These 20 T cell receptor beta chains were sequenced from one sample in a study of OX40 agonist ivuxolimab in advanced cancers. Clones were read by immunoSEQ multiplex PCR, and TCRdb kept only the in-frame ones, dropping some. The sample lists 70,000 to 85,000 clones; approximately 86% were seen once. The specimen was CD4+ or CD8+ T cells sorted from blood, collected in a trial of the OX40 agonist ivuxolimab. All receptors come from an adult with an advanced solid tumor such as melanoma, head and neck, liver or kidney cancer.

This rearrangement joins TRBV15 to TRBJ2-3, with D perhaps assigned TRBD1 or TRBD2 (5 bases each). The ends were cut back, 3 bases at V and 2 bases at J, with 9 bases in the middle. In germline, CDR1 is LNHNV, CDR2 YYDKDF (reference sequence). There are 14 residues in the CDR3. This CDR3 is CATSRRGNTDTQYF. CDR3 nucleotides: TGTGCCACCAGCAGGAGGGGAAACACAGATACGCAGTATTTT.

The rearrangement links TRBV18 to TRBJ2-5; D assignment may be TRBD1 or TRBD2 (5 bases each). The germline V and J ends were trimmed by 2 bases and 7 bases, with 11 bases remaining between them. The germline CDR1 and CDR2 sequences are KGHSH and LQKENI. The CDR3 runs to 13 residues. CDR3 region: CASSPGNGGTQYF. CDR3 DNA sequence: TGTGCCAGCTCACCAGGGAATGGGGGGACCCAGTACTTC.

This sequence joins TRBV30 and TRBJ2-1; 7 bases are shared with TRBD2. Germline V lookup: CDR1 GTSNPN, CDR2 SVGIG (reference sequence). The V gene end was trimmed by 0 bases and the J gene end by 4 bases; junction bases not matched to a gene: 6. The CDR3 contains 15 residues. CDR3 bases: TGTGCCTGGAGTGTACGGGCTAGCGGATACAATGAGCAGTTCTTC. Translating gives CAWSVRASGYNEQFF.

The chain has TRBV19 and TRBJ2-7, with 7 bases fitting TRBD2. Germline V gene lookup returns CDR1 LNHDA and CDR2 SQIVND (reference sequence). The CDR3 totals 14 residues. The V and J ends lost 3 bases and 5 bases, in that order; junction bases with no gene match: 7. CDR3 amino acids: CASSMGRDLNEQYF. The CDR3 nucleotides are TGTGCCAGTAGTATGGGGAGGGACCTCAACGAGCAGTACTTC.

The chain carries TRBV6-5 and TRBJ2-5; TRBD2 might be the D (5 bases). There are 14 residues in the CDR3. V lost 7 bases and J 0 bases, leaving 12 bases between the germline ends. Germline V gene lookup returns CDR1 MNHEY and CDR2 SVGAGI. For the CDR3, the DNA is TGTGCCAGCAAGAGGGAGAGGTACCAAGAGACCCAGTACTTC. It is translated as CASKRERYQETQYF.

This chain uses TRBV6-5 with TRBJ2-1; TRBD1 matches 9 bases. Germline CDR1 is MNHEY and CDR2 is SVGAGI. There are 15 residues in the CDR3. V lost 5 bases and J lost 3; bases outside the gene matches: 5. CDR3 nucleotides: TGTGCCAGCAGTCCCGGGACAGGGATCTACAATGAGCAGTTCTTC. This codes for CASSPGTGIYNEQFF.

This clone was seen more than once but under ten times. The CDR3 DNA follows: TGCGCCAGCAGCTTGTTGACAGGGGATCACGAAAAACTGTTTTTT. It codes for CASSLLTGDHEKLFF. This sequence joins TRBV5-1 and TRBJ1-4; 8 bases map to TRBD1. Per the germline V gene, CDR1 is SGHRS and CDR2 is YFSETQ. The CDR3 spans 15 residues. V lost 1 base, J lost 8 bases, and 7 bases stayed unmatched.

As for this clone: This sample includes further DNA sequences coding for the same CDR3. The gene calls are TRBV7-2 and TRBJ1-1; D is undetermined. This CDR3 comprises 14 residues. V gave up 3 bases and J gave up 1 base, with 9 bases separating them. CDR1 and CDR2 (germline): SGHTA, FQGNSA. In DNA form, the CDR3 reads TGTGCCAGCAGCTTGCCCAGGCAGAACACTGAAGCTTTCTTT. Translation gives CASSLPRQNTEAFF.

V and J are TRBV27 and TRBJ1-6, with D unclear. Germline V gene sequence: CDR1 MNHEY, CDR2 SMNVEV (reference sequence). Trimming removed 6 bases at V and 7 bases at J, with 10 bases between. The CDR3 runs 13 residues. The CDR3 DNA reads TGTGCCAGCAGGTGGCAGGAAAATTCACCCCTCCACTTT. It codes for CASRWQENSPLHF.

The CDR3 region is CASSQASTVSGNTIYF. The DNA for the CDR3 is TGTGCCAGCAGCCAGGCGTCGACAGTATCTGGAAACACCATATATTTT. The chain links TRBV11-2 to TRBJ1-3; D might be TRBD1 (5 bases). V was pared by 5 bases and J by 1 base, with 15 bases between. In germline, CDR1 is SGHAT, CDR2 FQNNGV. CDR3 length equals 16 residues.

The chain is built from TRBV5-1 and TRBJ1-2, with D uncertain. Germline CDR1 SGHRS, CDR2 YFSETQ. With 2 bases removed from V and 4 bases from J, the gap between germline ends came to 12 bases. The CDR3 spans 14 residues. CDR3 in DNA: TGCGCCAGCAGCTTAAATCTGGAGCTCTATGGCTACACCTTC. Its protein is CASSLNLELYGYTF.

The chain employs TRBV2 and TRBJ2-3; a possible D gene is TRBD1 (5 bases). The CDR3 is 16 amino acids. V lost 1 base, J lost 4 bases, and 15 bases lay in between. The germline CDR1 and CDR2 sequences are SNHLY and FYNNEI. The CDR3 loop is CASSEGGDRIADTQYF. Here the CDR3 DNA reads TGTGCCAGCAGTGAAGGAGGTGACAGAATTGCAGATACGCAGTATTTT.

The chain couples TRBV5-1 to TRBJ1-3, with D possibly TRBD1 on 5 matching bases. In germline, CDR1 is SGHRS, CDR2 YFSETQ. Trimming took 3 bases from V and 0 from J, leaving 13 bases between them. The length of the CDR3 is 16 residues. Here the CDR3 DNA reads TGCGCCAGCAGCTCTGCCGCAGGACACTCTGGAAACACCATATATTTT. This gives the protein CASSSAAGHSGNTIYF.

The chain couples TRBV10-2 to TRBJ2-1, with 10 bases matching TRBD2. Trimming at V came to 3 bases and at J to 6 bases, leaving 5 bases not matched to a gene. CDR3 length equals 15 residues. In germline, CDR1 is WSHSY, CDR2 SAAADI. As DNA, the CDR3 is TGCGCCAGCAGTGACCGGAGCGGGAGGGGCAATGAGCAGTTCTTC. The encoded protein is CASSDRSGRGNEQFF.

The chain is built from TRBV7-2 and TRBJ1-4; TRBD1 agrees at 9 bases. The germline V gene encodes CDR1 SGHTA and CDR2 FQGNSA. The CDR3 sequence is 15 residues long. The V gene end was trimmed by 4 bases and the J gene end by 8 bases; junction bases not matched to a gene: 8. The CDR3 DNA is TGTGCCAGCAGCTCGCCGGGACAGGGAAGGGAAAAACTGTTTTTT. This translates into CASSSPGQGREKLFF.

The CDR3 is CASSPDSTNYGYTF. In DNA, the CDR3 is TGTGCCAGCAGCCCGGACTCGACTAACTATGGCTACACCTTC. This rearrangement joins TRBV7-2 to TRBJ1-2; D gene unclear. This CDR3 is 14 amino acids long. Germline CDR1 SGHTA, CDR2 FQGNSA. Trimming pared 5 bases from V and 0 bases from J, leaving 10 bases between.

This clone came up once. V usage is TRBV6-5 and J usage is TRBJ1-1; D remains ambiguous. This CDR3 has 14 amino acids. CDR1 is MNHEY and CDR2 is SVGAGI in the germline V gene. Trimming shortened V by 2 bases and J by 1 base, and 8 bases separated the two germline ends. Here the CDR3 DNA reads TGTGCCAGCAGTTACGGCTACAGGAACACTGAAGCTTTCTTT. This codes for CASSYGYRNTEAFF.

The gene calls are TRBV4-3 and TRBJ2-3, with TRBD2 matching 7 bases. This CDR3 is built from 17 residues. The germline V gene has CDR1 LGHNA and CDR2 YSLEER. V shed 0 bases and J 2 bases; nucleotides not matched to a gene: 8. As DNA, the CDR3 is TGCGCCAGCAGCCAAGATCTTGGTCTAGCGGTCACAGATACGCAGTATTTT. Its translation is CASSQDLGLAVTDTQYF.

CDR3 coding DNA: TGTGCCAGCAGCCAAGTCTCGACGACAGGGTCGGGGGGCTACACCTTC. Translating gives CASSQVSTTGSGGYTF. This chain joins TRBV4-2 and TRBJ1-2, with 7 bases that match TRBD1. The germline gives CDR1 LGHNA, CDR2 YNFKEQ. There are 16 residues in the CDR3. The J segment lost 8 bases and the V segment lost 1 base, leaving 13 bases of the junction unmatched.

This sequence joins TRBV30 and TRBJ1-4; no definite D call. The CDR3 is 13 amino acids. Germline CDR1 is GTSNPN and CDR2 is SVGIG (reference sequence). Trimming removed 1 base at V and 6 bases at J, with 9 bases between. CDR3 bases: TGTGCCTGGAGTGCCGGGGTTGATGAAAAACTGTTTTTT. It translates to CAWSAGVDEKLFF.